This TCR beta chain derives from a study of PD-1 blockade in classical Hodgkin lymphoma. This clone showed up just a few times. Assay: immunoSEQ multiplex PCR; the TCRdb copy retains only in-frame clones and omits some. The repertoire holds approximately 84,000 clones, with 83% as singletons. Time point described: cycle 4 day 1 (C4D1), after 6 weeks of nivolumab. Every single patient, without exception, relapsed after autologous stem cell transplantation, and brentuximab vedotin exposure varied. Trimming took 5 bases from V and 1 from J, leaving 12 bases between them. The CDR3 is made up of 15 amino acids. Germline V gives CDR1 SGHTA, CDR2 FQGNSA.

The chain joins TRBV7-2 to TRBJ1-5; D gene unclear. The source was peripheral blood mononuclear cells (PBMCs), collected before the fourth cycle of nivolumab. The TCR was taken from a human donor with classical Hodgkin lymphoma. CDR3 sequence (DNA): TGTGCCAGCAGCCCAGAAGGGTTGAGCAATCAGCCCCAGCATTTT. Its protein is CASSPEGLSNQPQHF.